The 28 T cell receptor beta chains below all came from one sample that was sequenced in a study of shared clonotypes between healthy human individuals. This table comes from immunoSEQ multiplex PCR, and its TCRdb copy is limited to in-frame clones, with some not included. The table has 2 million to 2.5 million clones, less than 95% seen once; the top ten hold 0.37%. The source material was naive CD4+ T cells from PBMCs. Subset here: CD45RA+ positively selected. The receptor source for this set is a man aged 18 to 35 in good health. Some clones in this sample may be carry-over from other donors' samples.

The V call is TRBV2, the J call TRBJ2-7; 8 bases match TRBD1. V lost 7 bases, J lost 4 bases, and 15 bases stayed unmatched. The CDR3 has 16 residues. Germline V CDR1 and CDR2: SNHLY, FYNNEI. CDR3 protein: CASKSGGLGVPYEQYF. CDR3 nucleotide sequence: TGTGCCAGCAAGTCAGGGGGCTTGGGGGTACCGTACGAGCAGTACTTC.

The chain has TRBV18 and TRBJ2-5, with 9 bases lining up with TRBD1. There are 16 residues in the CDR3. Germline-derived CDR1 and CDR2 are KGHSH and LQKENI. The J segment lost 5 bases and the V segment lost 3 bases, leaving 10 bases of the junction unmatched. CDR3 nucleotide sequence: TGTGCCAGCTCACCTGGAGGACAGGGGAAGGGGGAGACCCAGTACTTC. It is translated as CASSPGGQGKGETQYF.

CDR3 bases: TGTGCCAGCAGCCCCGGGACAGCGGCCAATCAGCCCCAGCATTTT. Amino acid sequence: CASSPGTAANQPQHF. This chain links TRBV6-5 with TRBJ1-5; 7 positions agree with TRBD1. Germline V gene data show CDR1 as MNHEY and CDR2 as SVGAGI. J was trimmed by 3 bases and V by 6 bases; bases with no gene match: 8. The CDR3 covers 15 residues.

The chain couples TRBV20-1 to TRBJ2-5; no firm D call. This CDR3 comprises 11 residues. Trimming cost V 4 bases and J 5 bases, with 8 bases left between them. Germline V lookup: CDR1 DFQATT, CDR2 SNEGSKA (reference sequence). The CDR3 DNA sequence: TGCAGTGCTAAGTCGATGGAGACCCAGTACTTC. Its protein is CSAKSMETQYF.

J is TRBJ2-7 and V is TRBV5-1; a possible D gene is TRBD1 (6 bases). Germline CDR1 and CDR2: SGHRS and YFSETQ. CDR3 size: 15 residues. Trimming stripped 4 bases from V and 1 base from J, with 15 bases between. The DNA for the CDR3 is TGCGCCAGCAGCCATAGACAGGCTATGTCCTACGAGCAGTACTTC. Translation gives CASSHRQAMSYEQYF.

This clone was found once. CDR3 DNA: TGTGCCAGCAGTTACCCCCAGGGTGACTCTGGAAACACCATATATTTT. Translation gives CASSYPQGDSGNTIYF. V gene TRBV6-6 combines with J gene TRBJ1-3; D possibly corresponds to TRBD1 (5 bases). Germline-derived CDR1 and CDR2 are MNHNY and SVGAGI (reference sequence). The CDR3 covers 16 residues. Trimming shortened V by 2 bases and J by 0 bases, and 11 bases separated the two germline ends.

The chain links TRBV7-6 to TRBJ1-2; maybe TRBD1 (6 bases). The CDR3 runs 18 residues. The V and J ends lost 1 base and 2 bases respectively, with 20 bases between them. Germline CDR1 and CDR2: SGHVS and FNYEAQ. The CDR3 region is CASSLVVQGPGVNYGYTF. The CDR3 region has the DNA TGTGCCAGCAGCTTAGTAGTACAAGGCCCAGGGGTAAACTATGGCTACACCTTC.

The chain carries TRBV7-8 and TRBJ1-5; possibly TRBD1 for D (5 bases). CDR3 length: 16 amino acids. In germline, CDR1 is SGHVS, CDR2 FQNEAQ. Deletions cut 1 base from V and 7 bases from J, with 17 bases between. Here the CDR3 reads CASSLGGQALGQPQHF. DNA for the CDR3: TGTGCCAGCAGCTTAGGGGGCCAGGCCTTGGGACAGCCCCAGCATTTT.

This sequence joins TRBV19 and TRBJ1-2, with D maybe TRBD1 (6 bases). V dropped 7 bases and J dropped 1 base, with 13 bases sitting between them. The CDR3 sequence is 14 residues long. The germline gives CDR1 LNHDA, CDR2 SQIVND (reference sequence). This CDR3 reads CASTTQGFNYGYTF. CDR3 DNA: TGTGCCAGTACAACCCAGGGGTTTAACTATGGCTACACCTTC.

The DNA of the CDR3 is TGTGCCAGCAGCTTAGATCCTCCTACCTACGAGCAGTACTTC. Encoded protein: CASSLDPPTYEQYF. This sequence joins TRBV7-2 and TRBJ2-7; no reliable D call. V was pared by 1 base and J by 2 bases, with 9 bases between. The germline V gene has CDR1 SGHTA and CDR2 FQGNSA. The CDR3 loop spans 14 amino acids.

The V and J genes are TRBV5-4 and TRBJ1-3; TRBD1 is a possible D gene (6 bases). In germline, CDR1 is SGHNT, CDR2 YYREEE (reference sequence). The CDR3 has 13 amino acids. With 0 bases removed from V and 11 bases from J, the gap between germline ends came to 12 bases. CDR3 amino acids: CASSLVIGGPIYF. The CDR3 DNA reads TGTGCCAGCAGCTTGGTTATAGGGGGTCCCATATATTTT.

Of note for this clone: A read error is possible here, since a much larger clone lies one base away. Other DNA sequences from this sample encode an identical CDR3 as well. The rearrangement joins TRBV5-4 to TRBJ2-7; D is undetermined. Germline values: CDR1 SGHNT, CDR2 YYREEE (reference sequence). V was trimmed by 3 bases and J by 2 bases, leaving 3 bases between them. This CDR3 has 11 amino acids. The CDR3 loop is CASSSPYEQYF. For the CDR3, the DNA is TGTGCCAGCAGCTCCCCCTACGAGCAGTACTTC.

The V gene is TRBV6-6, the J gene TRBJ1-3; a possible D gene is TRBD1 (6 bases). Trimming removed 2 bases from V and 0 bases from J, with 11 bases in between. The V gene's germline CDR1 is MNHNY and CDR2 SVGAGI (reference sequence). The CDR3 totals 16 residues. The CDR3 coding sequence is TGTGCCAGCAGTTACCAACAGGGAGACTCTGGAAACACCATATATTTT. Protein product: CASSYQQGDSGNTIYF.

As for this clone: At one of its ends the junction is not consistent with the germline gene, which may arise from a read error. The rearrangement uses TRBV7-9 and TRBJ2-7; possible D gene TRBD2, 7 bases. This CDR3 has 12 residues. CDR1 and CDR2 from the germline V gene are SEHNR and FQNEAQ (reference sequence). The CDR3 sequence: CASSLGSGGPHF. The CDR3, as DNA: TGTGCCAGCAGCTTAGGCTCGGGGGGCCCTCACTTC. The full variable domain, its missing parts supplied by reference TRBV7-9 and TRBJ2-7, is DTGVSQNPRHKITKRGQNVTFRCDPISEHNRLYWYRQTLGQGPEFLTYFQNEAQLEKSRLLSDRFSAERPKGSFSTLEIQRTEQGDSAMYLCASSLGSGGPHFGPGTRLTVT.

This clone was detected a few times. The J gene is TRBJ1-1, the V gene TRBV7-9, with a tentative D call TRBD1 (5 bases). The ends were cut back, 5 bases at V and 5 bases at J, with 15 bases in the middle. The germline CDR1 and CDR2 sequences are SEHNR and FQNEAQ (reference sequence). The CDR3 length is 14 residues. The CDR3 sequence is CASSPYLGETEAFF. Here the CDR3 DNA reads TGTGCCAGCAGCCCCTACTTGGGGGAGACTGAAGCTTTCTTT.

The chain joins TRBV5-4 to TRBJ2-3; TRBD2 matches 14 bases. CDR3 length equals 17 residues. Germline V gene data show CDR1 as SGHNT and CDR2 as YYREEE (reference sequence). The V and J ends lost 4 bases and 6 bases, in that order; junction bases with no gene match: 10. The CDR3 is CASSDRTSGGPADTQYF. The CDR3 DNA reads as TGTGCCAGCAGCGATCGGACTAGCGGGGGGCCCGCGGATACGCAGTATTTT.

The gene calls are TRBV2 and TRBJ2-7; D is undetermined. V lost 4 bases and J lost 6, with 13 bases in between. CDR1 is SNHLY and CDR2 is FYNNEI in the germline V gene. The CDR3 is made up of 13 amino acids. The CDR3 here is CASSASDQSEQYF. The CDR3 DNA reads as TGTGCCAGCAGTGCCTCGGATCAGAGCGAGCAGTACTTC.

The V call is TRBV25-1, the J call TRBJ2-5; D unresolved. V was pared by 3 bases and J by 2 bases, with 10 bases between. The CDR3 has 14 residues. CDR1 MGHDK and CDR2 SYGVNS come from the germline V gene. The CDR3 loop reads CASSDHTRQETQYF. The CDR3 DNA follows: TGTGCCAGCAGTGACCACACGAGACAAGAGACCCAGTACTTC.

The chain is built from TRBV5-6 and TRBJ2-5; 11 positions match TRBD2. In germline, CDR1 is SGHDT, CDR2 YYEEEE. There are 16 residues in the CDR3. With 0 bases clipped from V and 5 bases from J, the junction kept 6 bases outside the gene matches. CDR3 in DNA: TGTGCCAGCAGCTTGGTGTTTAGCGGGAGGGTGGAGACCCAGTACTTC. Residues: CASSLVFSGRVETQYF.

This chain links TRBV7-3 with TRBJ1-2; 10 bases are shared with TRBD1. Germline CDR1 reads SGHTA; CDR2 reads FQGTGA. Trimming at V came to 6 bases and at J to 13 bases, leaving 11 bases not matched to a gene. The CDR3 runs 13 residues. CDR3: CASSPRQGAQTTF. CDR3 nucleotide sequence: TGTGCCAGCAGTCCCAGACAGGGGGCCCAAACCACCTTC.

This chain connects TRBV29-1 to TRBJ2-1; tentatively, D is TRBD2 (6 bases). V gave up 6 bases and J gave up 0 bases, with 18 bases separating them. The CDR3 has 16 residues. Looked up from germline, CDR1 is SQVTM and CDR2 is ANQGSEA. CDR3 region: CSVRPAGRSSYNEQFF. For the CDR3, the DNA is TGCAGCGTGAGACCGGCTGGGAGGAGCTCCTACAATGAGCAGTTCTTC.

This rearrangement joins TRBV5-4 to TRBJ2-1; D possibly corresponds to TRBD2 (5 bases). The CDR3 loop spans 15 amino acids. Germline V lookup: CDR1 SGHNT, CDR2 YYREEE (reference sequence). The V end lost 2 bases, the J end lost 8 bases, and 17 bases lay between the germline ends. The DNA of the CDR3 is TGTGCCAGCAGCTTAGGAGGTCGGAAGTCCGATGAGCAGTTCTTC. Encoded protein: CASSLGGRKSDEQFF.

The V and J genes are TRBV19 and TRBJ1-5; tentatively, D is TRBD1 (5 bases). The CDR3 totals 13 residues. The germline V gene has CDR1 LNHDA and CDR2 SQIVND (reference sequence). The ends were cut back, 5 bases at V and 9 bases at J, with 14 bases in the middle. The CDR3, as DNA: TGTGCCAGTAGTTGGGACGGACTATGGCCCCAGCATTTT. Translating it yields CASSWDGLWPQHF.

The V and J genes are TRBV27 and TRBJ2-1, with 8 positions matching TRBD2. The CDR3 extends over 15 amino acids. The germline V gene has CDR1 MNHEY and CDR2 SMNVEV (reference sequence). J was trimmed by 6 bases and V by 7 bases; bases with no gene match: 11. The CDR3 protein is CASTDLLAGPNEQFF. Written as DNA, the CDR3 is TGTGCCAGCACCGACCTCTTAGCGGGGCCCAATGAGCAGTTCTTC.

The CDR3 here is CASSLETGADTQYF. CDR3 DNA sequence: TGTGCCAGCAGCTTAGAAACGGGAGCAGATACGCAGTATTTT. The gene calls are TRBV7-2 and TRBJ2-3, with D possibly being TRBD2 (6 bases). The germline V and J ends were trimmed by 1 base and 4 bases, with 9 bases remaining between them. Looked up from germline, CDR1 is SGHTA and CDR2 is FQGNSA. The CDR3 is 14 residues long.

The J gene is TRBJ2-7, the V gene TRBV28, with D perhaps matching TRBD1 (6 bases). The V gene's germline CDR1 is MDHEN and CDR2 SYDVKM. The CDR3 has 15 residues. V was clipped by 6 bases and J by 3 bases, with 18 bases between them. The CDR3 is CASSSLGTYVYEQYF. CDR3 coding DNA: TGTGCCAGCAGCTCCCTCGGGACATATGTCTACGAGCAGTACTTC.

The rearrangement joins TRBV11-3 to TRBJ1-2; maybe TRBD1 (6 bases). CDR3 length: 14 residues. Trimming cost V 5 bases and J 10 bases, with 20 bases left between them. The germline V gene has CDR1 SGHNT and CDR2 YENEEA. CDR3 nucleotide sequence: TGTGCCAGCAGCGACGACAGGCAGTCCATTGTCTACACCTTC. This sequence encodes CASSDDRQSIVYTF.

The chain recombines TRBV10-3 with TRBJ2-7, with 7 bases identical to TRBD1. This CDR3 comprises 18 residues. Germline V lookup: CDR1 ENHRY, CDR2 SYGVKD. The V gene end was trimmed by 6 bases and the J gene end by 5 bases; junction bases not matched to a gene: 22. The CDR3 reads CAISGGRAPAGGRNEQYF. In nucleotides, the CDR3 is TGTGCCATCAGCGGAGGCCGGGCCCCAGCAGGGGGTAGGAACGAGCAGTACTTC.